The source of this TCR beta chain is a study of shared clonotypes between healthy human individuals. Study-wide results and caveats: Sharing across a few donors was seen in 4.5% to 5.5% of naive CD4 clonotypes.

With regard to this clone: The antigen remains undetermined.

Assay used: immunoSEQ multiplex PCR; TCRdb lists only in-frame clones, some missing. This table holds about 2.1 million clones, 90% to 95% found once. Terminally differentiated effector memory CD45RA+ cells were excluded by CCR7 positive selection of CD45RO-negative cells. CDR1 is SGDLS, CDR2 YYNGEE, per germline. V lost 0 bases to trimming and J lost 5 bases; unmatched junction nucleotides: 9. This CDR3 has 17 amino acids. This chain uses TRBV9 with TRBJ2-2; the match to TRBD2 covers 8 bases. Sequencing was carried out using naive CD8+ T cells from PBMCs. The clonotype originates from a man aged 18 to 29 in good health. Some clones in this sample may be carry-over from other donors' samples. CDR3 sequence reads: CASSVVQAGGWTGELFF. CDR3 DNA: TGTGCCAGCAGCGTAGTTCAGGCGGGAGGCTGGACCGGGGAGCTGTTTTTT.